The sequence of this T cell receptor beta chain was determined in a study of blood T cells in healthy people across ages. Study-wide background: Template-switching capture recovered about one barcoded beta molecule per two T cells.

Study-level points and caveats: Fewer expanded clones and more diversity marked long-lived versus aged donors. Age advanced and TCR beta diversity per million T cells fell, roughly linearly.

As for this clonotype: Its antigen is currently unknown.

Germline lookup yields CDR1 KGHSH and CDR2 LQKENI. There are 15 residues in the CDR3. Germline trimming cut 6 bases from V and 2 bases from J; bases unmatched to any gene: 8. Combining a sample-barcoded 5' primer with a J-beta primer mix, a second PCR ran for roughly 7 to 12 cycles. Every cDNA molecule carried a tag from a template-switch adaptor bearing 12 random nucleotides. From the 5' RACE reads, TCRdb called clonotypes with MiXCR, one entry per CDR3 protein. The sample holds under 750,000 distinct CDR3 sequences, around half seen once. The sequenced material came from blood. The receptor's source is a man older than 75 in good health. The V gene is TRBV18, the J gene TRBJ2-7; 9 nucleotides align to TRBD1. The CDR3 loop is CASSRARDRAYEQYF. DNA of the CDR3: TGTGCCAGCTCCCGTGCCCGGGACAGGGCCTACGAGCAGTACTTC.